This TCR beta chain is drawn from a study of T cells in Graves' hyperthyroidism and ophthalmopathy. CDR1 LNHDA and CDR2 SQIVND come from the germline V gene (reference sequence). V shed 4 bases and J shed 6 bases, with 10 bases lying between them. This CDR3 region has 13 residues. Hyperthyroidism had been newly diagnosed in patients aged 18 to 65, and its duration was under 2 months. Ahead of any ophthalmopathy symptoms, the blood sample was obtained at the first diagnosis of hyperthyroidism. This sample holds PBMCs from less than 13 ml fresh peripheral blood. This clonotype was detected only a few times. TCR beta CDR3 sequences were amplified from RNA transcripts. Carried out on the TCR CDR3, a first-round RT-PCR used the HTBI primer set. Each CDR3 protein is one row after TCRdb ran MiXCR on the multiplex PCR reads. The data contain around 280,000 distinct CDR3 sequences, approximately 12% of them singletons.

The sequence was collected from a woman aged 25 to 39 with Graves' hyperthyroidism that later progressed to Graves' ophthalmopathy. The source material was blood. This sequence joins TRBV19 and TRBJ1-5; D is ambiguous. The CDR3 sequence is CASSNGPGQPQHF. The CDR3 nucleotides read TGTGCCAGTAGTAATGGGCCAGGTCAGCCCCAGCATTTT.